This T cell receptor (beta chain) was identified during a study of blood T cell repertoires in COVID-19. Study context: Samples representing acute and convalescent COVID-19 were sourced from the United States, Italy and Spain. From T cells, B-cell-depleted T cells, or PBMCs came the material, which was cDNA or gDNA.

CDR1 and CDR2 from the germline V gene are MNHEY and SVGEGT. The V end was cut by 0 bases, the J end by 5 bases, with 19 bases between. The CDR3 has 17 amino acids. The method was immunoSEQ multiplex PCR; TCRdb's version includes in-frame clones alone and lacks a portion of them. The repertoire holds more than 85,000 clones, with 70% to 85% as singletons. The sequence was collected from a human donor in a cohort sampled during active COVID-19. This chain links TRBV6-2 or TRBV6-3 with TRBJ1-1; D not resolved. Material for sequencing was peripheral blood. The CDR3 nucleotides are TGTGCCAGCAGTTACTCGAGGTTGGAGCGGGTGGTAACTGAAGCTTTCTTT. It encodes CASSYSRLERVVTEAFF.